Presented here are 16 T cell receptor beta chains from one specimen sequenced in a study of OX40 agonist ivuxolimab in advanced cancers. Sequencing was performed with immunoSEQ multiplex PCR; in TCRdb, only in-frame clones are kept and a portion is missing. Here the sample spans roughly 60,000 clones, about 83% being singletons. The specimen comprised CD4+ or CD8+ T cells sorted from blood, sampled in a trial of the OX40 agonist ivuxolimab. These receptor sequences come from an adult with an advanced solid tumor such as melanoma, head and neck, liver or kidney cancer.

The chain links TRBV9 to TRBJ1-2, with 10 bases lining up with TRBD1. Germline V gene lookup returns CDR1 SGDLS and CDR2 YYNGEE. V lost 1 base to trimming and J lost 3 bases; unmatched junction nucleotides: 9. The CDR3 length is 17 residues. CDR3 coding DNA: TGTGCCAGCAGCGTACCAAGTGGGACAGGGGATGACTATGGCTACACCTTC. Its translation: CASSVPSGTGDDYGYTF.

Only a few counts were recorded for this clone. V is TRBV5-5 and J is TRBJ1-2, with D maybe TRBD1 (5 bases). CDR3 length: 12 amino acids. Germline CDR1 is SGHKS and CDR2 is YYEKEE (reference sequence). V lost 3 bases and J lost 4, with 7 bases in between. As DNA, the CDR3 is TGTGCCAGCAGCTCGGGGGGCTATGGCTACACCTTC. Translating gives CASSSGGYGYTF.

The rearrangement links TRBV19 to TRBJ1-1; 7 bases are a match to TRBD1. This CDR3 is 15 amino acids long. CDR1 and CDR2 from the germline V gene are LNHDA and SQIVND (reference sequence). With 5 bases clipped from V and 1 base from J, the junction kept 7 bases outside the gene matches. CDR3 residues: CASSQPTGSNTEAFF. The CDR3 region has the DNA TGTGCCAGTAGTCAACCGACAGGGTCGAACACTGAAGCTTTCTTT.

With regard to this clone: Other DNA sequences within the sample encode an identical CDR3. The chain links TRBV5-4 to TRBJ1-6; perhaps TRBD1 as D (5 bases). CDR3 length: 16 residues. V was pared by 4 bases and J by 10 bases, with 21 bases between. Per the germline V gene, CDR1 is SGHNT and CDR2 is YYREEE (reference sequence). The CDR3 loop reads CASSLPTSGGVSPLHF. The CDR3 DNA reads TGTGCCAGCAGCCTACCCACGTCGGGGGGAGTGTCACCCCTCCACTTT.

For the CDR3, the DNA is TGTGCCAGTAGTGCGCAGGCTTATAGCAATCAGCCCCAGCATTTT. It is translated as CASSAQAYSNQPQHF. The chain uses TRBV19 and TRBJ1-5; D uncertain. With 5 bases removed from V and 0 bases from J, the gap between germline ends came to 11 bases. The germline gives CDR1 LNHDA, CDR2 SQIVND (reference sequence). This CDR3 has 15 amino acids.

This sequence joins TRBV7-8 and TRBJ2-2; the D call may be TRBD1 or TRBD2 (5 bases each). The CDR3 is made up of 14 amino acids. Germline values: CDR1 SGHVS, CDR2 FQNEAQ. V dropped 3 bases and J dropped 6 bases, with 11 bases sitting between them. The CDR3 loop is CASSLGVGAGELFF. CDR3 sequence (DNA): TGTGCCAGCAGCTTGGGGGTGGGCGCCGGGGAGCTGTTTTTT.

This clone was observed a few times. This chain links TRBV28 with TRBJ1-2; no firm D call. The V gene lost 5 bases and the J gene lost 4 bases, with 14 bases spanning the gap. Per germline, CDR1 MDHEN and CDR2 SYDVKM. This CDR3 region has 14 residues. DNA for the CDR3: TGTGCCAGCAGTCTATCAGGAGGGAGCTATGGCTACACCTTC. Protein product: CASSLSGGSYGYTF.

This chain links TRBV7-2 with TRBJ2-2; D tentatively reads TRBD1 or TRBD2 (5 bases each). V lost 1 base and J 4 bases, leaving 10 bases between the germline ends. The CDR3 is made up of 15 amino acids. The germline V gene encodes CDR1 SGHTA and CDR2 FQGNSA. CDR3 in amino acids: CASSLGGVVTGELFF. CDR3 bases: TGTGCCAGCAGCTTAGGAGGGGTGGTCACCGGGGAGCTGTTTTTT.

The rearrangement links TRBV7-2 to TRBJ2-6, with 7 bases identical to TRBD1. The V segment lost 5 bases and the J segment 2 bases; nucleotides outside the gene matches: 9. This CDR3 comprises 17 residues. Germline assignment: CDR1 SGHTA and CDR2 FQGNSA. CDR3 DNA: TGTGCCAGCAGCGTGTCGATAGGGACAGCTGGGGCCAACGTCCTGACTTTC. Translation gives CASSVSIGTAGANVLTF.

V is TRBV6-6 and J is TRBJ2-7; 7 bases align to TRBD1. With 6 bases clipped from V and 0 bases from J, the junction kept 8 bases outside the gene matches. The CDR3 has 15 residues. The V gene's germline CDR1 is MNHNY and CDR2 SVGAGI (reference sequence). The DNA of the CDR3 is TGTGCCAGCAGCCCCCGGGACAGAGCCTCCTACGAGCAGTACTTC. This translates into CASSPRDRASYEQYF.

This sequence joins TRBV2 and TRBJ2-7, with D maybe TRBD2 (5 bases). CDR3 length: 16 amino acids. CDR1 SNHLY and CDR2 FYNNEI come from the germline V gene. Trimming left V 2 bases short and J 0 bases short, with 14 bases between. In DNA, the CDR3 is TGTGCCAGCAGTGAAACGGCGGGTCGCCTCTCCTACGAGCAGTACTTC. This encodes CASSETAGRLSYEQYF.

V and J are TRBV2 and TRBJ2-7; D ambiguous. V was clipped by 6 bases and J by 2 bases, with 8 bases between them. The V gene's germline CDR1 is SNHLY and CDR2 FYNNEI. The CDR3 is 12 amino acids. CDR3: CASRSPAYEQYF. The DNA of the CDR3 is TGTGCCAGCAGGAGCCCTGCCTACGAGCAGTACTTC.

The chain carries TRBV28 and TRBJ1-5; 9 bases match TRBD1. V gave up 5 bases and J gave up 5 bases; unmatched junction bases: 7. The CDR3 covers 15 residues. Germline CDR1 MDHEN, CDR2 SYDVKM. The CDR3 DNA follows: TGTGCCAGCAGTCCGGGACAGGGAATCTATCAGCCCCAGCATTTT. Translated: CASSPGQGIYQPQHF.

J is TRBJ2-1 and V is TRBV5-8; D not certain. Germline V CDR1 and CDR2: SGHTS, YDEGEE. Trimming left V 1 base short and J 2 bases short, with 4 bases between. CDR3 length equals 13 residues. This CDR3 is CASSLQAYNEQFF. CDR3 DNA sequence: TGTGCCAGCAGCTTGCAGGCCTACAATGAGCAGTTCTTC.

This chain joins TRBV18 and TRBJ1-2; D is ambiguous. Looked up from germline, CDR1 is KGHSH and CDR2 is LQKENI. The CDR3 contains 15 residues. Trimming cost V 2 bases and J 7 bases, with 17 bases left between them. The CDR3 here is CASSPDVGSPPGYTF. The CDR3 DNA is TGTGCCAGCTCACCAGACGTGGGCTCCCCGCCTGGCTACACCTTC.

V is TRBV6-6 and J is TRBJ2-1; 7 nucleotides align to TRBD1. V dropped 6 bases and J dropped 6; count of bases not matched to a gene: 8. The CDR3 length is 14 residues. From germline, CDR1 is MNHNY and CDR2 SVGAGI (reference sequence). This chain's CDR3 is CASRQQTGFNEQFF. CDR3 DNA sequence: TGTGCCAGCAGGCAACAGACAGGGTTCAATGAGCAGTTCTTC.